This T cell receptor (beta chain) is from a study of cytomegalovirus exposure and HLA in healthy donors. V was clipped by 0 bases and J by 3 bases, with 6 bases between them. The CDR3 totals 13 residues. Per the germline V gene, CDR1 is KGHSH and CDR2 is LQKENI. The study ran its PCR with 60 Vbeta and 13 Jbeta primers. The method was immunoSEQ multiplex PCR; TCRdb's version includes in-frame clones alone and lacks a portion of them. This sample has more than 100,000 clones; 77% occur once, and the top ten carry over 0.8%. Though probably carrying unrecorded immune exposures, donors were nominally healthy at sampling. The study, taken as a whole, reports: Most TCR sequences showed up rarely, but some public TCRs showed up in many donors. The authors later found TCR association rates varying by HLA locus, with DRB1 most and HLA-C fewest. Roughly uniform depth of sequencing across donors was assumed in presence/absence analyses.

For this clone: Antigen unknown.

The receptor was derived from a woman in her sixties in good health and CMV-seronegative. This chain links TRBV18 with TRBJ2-7; D not resolved. The source material was PBMCs. The CDR3 region has the DNA TGTGCCAGCTCACCACCCGACATCTACGAGCAGTACTTC. This translates into CASSPPDIYEQYF.